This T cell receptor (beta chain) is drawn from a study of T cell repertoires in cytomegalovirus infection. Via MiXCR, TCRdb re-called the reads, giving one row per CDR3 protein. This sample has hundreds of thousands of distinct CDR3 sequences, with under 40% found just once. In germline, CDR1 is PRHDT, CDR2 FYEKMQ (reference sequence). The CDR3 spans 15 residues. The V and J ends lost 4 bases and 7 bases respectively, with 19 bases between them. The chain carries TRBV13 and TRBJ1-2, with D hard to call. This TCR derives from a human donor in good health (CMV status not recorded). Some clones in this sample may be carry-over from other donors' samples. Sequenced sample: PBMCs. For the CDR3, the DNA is TGTGCCAGCAGCTCCACAGACCTCGAAGGGAGTGGCTACACCTTC. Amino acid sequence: CASSSTDLEGSGYTF.